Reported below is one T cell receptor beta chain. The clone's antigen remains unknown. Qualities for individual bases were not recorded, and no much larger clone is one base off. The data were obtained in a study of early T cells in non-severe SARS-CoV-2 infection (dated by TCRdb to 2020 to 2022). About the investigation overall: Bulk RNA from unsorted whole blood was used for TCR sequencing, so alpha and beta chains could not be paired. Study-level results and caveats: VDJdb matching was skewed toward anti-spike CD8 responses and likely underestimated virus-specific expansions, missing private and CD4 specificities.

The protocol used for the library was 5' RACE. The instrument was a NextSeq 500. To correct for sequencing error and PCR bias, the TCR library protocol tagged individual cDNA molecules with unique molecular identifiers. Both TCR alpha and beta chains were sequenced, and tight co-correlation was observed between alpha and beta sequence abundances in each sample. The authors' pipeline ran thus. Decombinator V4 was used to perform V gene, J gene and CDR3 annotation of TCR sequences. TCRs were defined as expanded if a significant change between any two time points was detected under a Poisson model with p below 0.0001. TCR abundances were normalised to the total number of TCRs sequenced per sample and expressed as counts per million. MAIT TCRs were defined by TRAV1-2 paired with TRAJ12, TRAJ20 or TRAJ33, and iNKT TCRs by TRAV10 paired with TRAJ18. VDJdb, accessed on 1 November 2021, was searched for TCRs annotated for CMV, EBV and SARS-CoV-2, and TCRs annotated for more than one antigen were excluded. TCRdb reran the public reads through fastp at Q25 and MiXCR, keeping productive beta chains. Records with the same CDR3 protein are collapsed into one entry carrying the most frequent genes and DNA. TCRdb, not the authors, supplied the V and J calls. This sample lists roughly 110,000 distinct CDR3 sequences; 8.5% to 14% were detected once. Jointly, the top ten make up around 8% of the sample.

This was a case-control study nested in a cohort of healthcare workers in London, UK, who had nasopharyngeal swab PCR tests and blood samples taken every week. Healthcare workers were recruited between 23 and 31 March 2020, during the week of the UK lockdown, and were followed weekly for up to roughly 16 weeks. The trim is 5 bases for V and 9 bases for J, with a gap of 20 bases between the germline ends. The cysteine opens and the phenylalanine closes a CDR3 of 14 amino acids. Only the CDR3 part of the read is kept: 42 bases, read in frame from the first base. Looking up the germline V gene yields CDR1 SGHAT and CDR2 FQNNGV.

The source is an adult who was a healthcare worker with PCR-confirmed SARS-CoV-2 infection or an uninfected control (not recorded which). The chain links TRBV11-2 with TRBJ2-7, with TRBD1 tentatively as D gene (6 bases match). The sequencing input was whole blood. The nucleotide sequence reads TGTGCCAGCAGCGCCAACAGGGTACCGAGGCTGCAGTACTTC. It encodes CASSANRVPRLQYF.